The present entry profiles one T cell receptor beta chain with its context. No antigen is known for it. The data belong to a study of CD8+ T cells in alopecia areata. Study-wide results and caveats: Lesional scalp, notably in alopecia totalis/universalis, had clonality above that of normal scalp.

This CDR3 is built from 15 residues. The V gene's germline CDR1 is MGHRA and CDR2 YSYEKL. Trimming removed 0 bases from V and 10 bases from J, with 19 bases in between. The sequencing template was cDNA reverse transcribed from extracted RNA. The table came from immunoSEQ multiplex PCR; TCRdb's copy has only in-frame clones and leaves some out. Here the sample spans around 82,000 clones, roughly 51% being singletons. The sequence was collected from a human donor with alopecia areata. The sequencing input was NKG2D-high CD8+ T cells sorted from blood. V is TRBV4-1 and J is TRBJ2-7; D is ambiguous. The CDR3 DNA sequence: TGCGCCAGCAGCCAAGAGATGGCGCAGATACGAGGTCAGTACTTC. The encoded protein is CASSQEMAQIRGQYF.